Presented here are 3 T cell receptor beta chains from one specimen sequenced in a study of blood T cell repertoires in COVID-19. The table came from immunoSEQ multiplex PCR; TCRdb's copy has only in-frame clones and leaves some out. This sample has about 7,000 clones, with roughly 87% found just once. The sample comprised peripheral blood. Every receptor here comes from a human donor in a cohort sampled during active COVID-19.

This chain links TRBV3-1 (or the pseudogene TRBV3-2) with TRBJ2-1; weak D call: TRBD2 (5 bases). CDR1 and CDR2 from the germline V gene are LGHDT and YNNKEL (reference sequence). The CDR3 is 14 amino acids. The V end was cut by 1 base, the J end by 8 bases, with 12 bases between. CDR3 sequence (DNA): TGTGCCAGCAGCCAAGTACGAGGGAGTGATGAGCAGTTCTTC. As protein: CASSQVRGSDEQFF.

CDR3 residues: CASSFGLAGDYEQYF. In nucleotides, the CDR3 is TGTGCCAGCAGCTTCGGACTAGCGGGAGACTACGAGCAGTACTTC. V is TRBV7-9 and J is TRBJ2-7; 13 nucleotides align to TRBD2. The CDR3 length is 15 residues. Germline V CDR1 and CDR2: SEHNR, FQNEAQ (reference sequence). Trimming removed 3 bases from V and 3 bases from J; junction bases left unmatched: 2.

The chain couples TRBV6-5 to TRBJ1-4, with D tentatively TRBD1 (6 bases). Germline CDR1 is MNHEY and CDR2 is SVGAGI. The CDR3 is made up of 14 amino acids. Trimming stripped 6 bases from V and 4 bases from J, with 12 bases between. The DNA of the CDR3 is TGTGCCAGCAGGCAACAGGGATTTAATGAAAAACTGTTTTTT. Translation gives CASRQQGFNEKLFF.